These T cell receptor beta chains were read from a single sample in a study of response to subunit inactivated influenza vaccine. MiXCR was run by TCRdb on the RT-PCR reads, yielding one entry per CDR3 protein. The sample lists some 500,000 distinct CDR3 sequences; around 25% were seen once. The specimen was CD4+ T cells sorted from PBMCs, collected 4 to 6 days after vaccination. The receptors stem from a man aged 45-65 years who received an inactivated influenza vaccine. The CDR3 runs from the conserved cysteine through the conserved F or W. D genes are given only for firm matches. Size is omitted from some rows. Given values are once, few, many or a class for expanded clones.

D gene	clone size	V gene	J gene	CDR3 DNA	CDR3 protein
-	-	TRBV7-8	TRBJ2-3	TGTGCCAGCAGCTCCTTTAGCCCAGGGGTTGGAGCGCAGTATTTT	CASSSFSPGVGAQYF
-	-	TRBV20-1	TRBJ2-7	TGCAGCCACATAGCCCGAGCCTACGAGCAGTACTTC	CSHIARAYEQYF
-	few	TRBV10-3	TRBJ2-5	TGTGCCATCAGTGAGTCTTGGGCCAGTCAAGAGACCCAGTACTTC	CAISESWASQETQYF
TRBD1	few	TRBV12-3/TRBV12-4	TRBJ2-3	TGTGCCAGCAGCCCCGGGACAGGGCCCACAGATACGCAGTATTTT	CASSPGTGPTDTQYF
-	-	TRBV4-2	TRBJ1-4	TGTGCCAGCAGCCAAGTCCAGGGTGAGGAAAAACTGTTTTTT	CASSQVQGEEKLFF
TRBD1	few	TRBV20-1	TRBJ2-7	TGCAGTGCTAGAGATGAGGGGGCGCGGGAGCAGTACTTC	CSARDEGAREQYF
-	few	TRBV7-2	TRBJ2-7	TGTGCCAGCAGCTTGTTTCCCGGGACATTAGTCTACTTC	CASSLFPGTLVYF
TRBD1	-	TRBV28	TRBJ1-6	TGTGCCAGCAGTCCGAGACGGGACAGGAATTCACCCCTCCACTTT	CASSPRRDRNSPLHF
TRBD1	few	TRBV6-1	TRBJ2-7	TGTGCCAGCAAAAACGTCGGACAGGGGGGATTCTACGAGCAGTACTTC	CASKNVGQGGFYEQYF
-	many	TRBV4-1	TRBJ1-6	TGCGCCAGCAGCCCCCCGGAAAGTGGGGTCCTCCACTTT	CASSPPESGVLHF
-	-	TRBV30	TRBJ2-1	TGTGCCTGGAGTGGACTACTCGAGCAGTTCTTC	CAWSGLLEQFF
-	-	TRBV28	TRBJ2-3	TGTGCCAGCAGTCCCGCAGACCTACGCACAGATACGCAGTATTTT	CASSPADLRTDTQYF
-	many	TRBV29-1	TRBJ2-3	TGCAGCGTCGTGGGGCAGACCACAGATACGCAGTATTTT	CSVVGQTTDTQYF
TRBD1	few	TRBV5-1	TRBJ1-2	TGCGCCAGCAGCTCGACCGGGACAGGGAACTATGGCTACACCTTC	CASSSTGTGNYGYTF
TRBD1	few	TRBV20-1	TRBJ2-7	TGCAGTGTCCCCATACGGGACAGGGAGTACTTC	CSVPIRDREYF
-	few	TRBV28	TRBJ1-2	TGTGCCAGCCGGAAAGAGGCCTATGGCTACACCTTC	CASRKEAYGYTF
TRBD1	-	TRBV4-3	TRBJ1-6	TGCGCCAGCAGCCAGGCCCGGAGACAGGGGGATTCACCCCTCCACTTT	CASSQARRQGDSPLHF
-	-	TRBV4-3	TRBJ1-6	TGCGCCAGCAGCCAAGTAGGGGGGGGTTCACCCCTCCACTTT	CASSQVGGGSPLHF
TRBD1	few	TRBV20-1	TRBJ2-3	TGCAGTGCTAGGAAGATACAGGGGTGGACAGATACGCAGTATTTT	CSARKIQGWTDTQYF
-	-	TRBV5-1	TRBJ2-3	TGCGCCAGCAGGGCGACCCCCACCGATACGCAGTATTTT	CASRATPTDTQYF
-	-	TRBV5-1	TRBJ2-7	TGCGCCAGCAGCCCTGCGCCTGGCATTTCCTACGAGCAGTACTTC	CASSPAPGISYEQYF
-	many	TRBV4-2	TRBJ2-3	TGTGCCAGCAGCCAAGATAGAGGTAGCGGCACAGATACGCAGTATTTT	CASSQDRGSGTDTQYF
TRBD2	few	TRBV7-2	TRBJ2-1	TGTGCCAGCAGCGGGAGGGCAGGAAATGAGCAGTTCTTC	CASSGRAGNEQFF
-	few	TRBV10-3	TRBJ2-1	TGTGCCATCAGTGAGTCCGCCGGTGCCCGCGCAGATGCGCAGTTCTTC	CAISESAGARADAQFF
TRBD2	-	TRBV5-1	TRBJ2-5	TGCGCCAGCCGGGCGGGGGGGAAGACCCAGTACTTC	CASRAGGKTQYF
TRBD2	few	TRBV9	TRBJ2-3	TGTGCCAGCAGCGTAGCCCTAGCGGGAGGTGGAGATACGCAGTATTTT	CASSVALAGGGDTQYF
TRBD2	few	TRBV20-1	TRBJ2-7	TGCAGTGCTCCGCGGACCGGGACTAGGGGAGAGTACGAGCAGTACTTC	CSAPRTGTRGEYEQYF
TRBD2	few	TRBV12-3/TRBV12-4	TRBJ2-1	TGTGCCAGCAGTCCAAGGGGACTAGCGCCAAACAATGAGCAGTTCTTC	CASSPRGLAPNNEQFF
TRBD1	-	TRBV12-3/TRBV12-4	TRBJ1-2	TGTGCCAGCAGTCCCACGACAGGGAACGGCTACACCTTC	CASSPTTGNGYTF
-	-	TRBV11-3	TRBJ2-3	TGTGCCAGCAGCCAAAGGGGGGGAGATACGCAGTATTTT	CASSQRGGDTQYF
TRBD2	-	TRBV5-1	TRBJ2-2	TGCGCCAGCAGCGTGGGACTAGCTCAGAACACCGGGGAGCTGTTTTTT	CASSVGLAQNTGELFF
-	-	TRBV12-3/TRBV12-4	TRBJ2-5	TGTGCCAGCAGTACCTCGGACCGGGAGACCCAGTACTTC	CASSTSDRETQYF
-	-	TRBV29-1	TRBJ1-2	TGCAGCGTTGAACGGGCCCCCGGTCTCTATGGCTACACCTTC	CSVERAPGLYGYTF
TRBD1	few	TRBV20-1	TRBJ1-4	TGCAGTGCTGGCGGGACAGCTAATGAAAAACTGTTTTTT	CSAGGTANEKLFF
-	-	TRBV15	TRBJ1-1	TGTGCCACCAGCAGAGAGGTAGGGGAAGCTTTCTTT	CATSREVGEAFF